Presented here are 17 T cell receptor beta chains from one specimen sequenced in a study of monozygotic twins with cystic fibrosis. Profiling relied on immunoSEQ multiplex PCR, and the TCRdb table lists in-frame clones only, not all of them. Here the sample spans tens of thousands of clones, over 95% being singletons. Specimen: blood. Receptors originate from a girl aged 5 to 17 with cystic fibrosis.

The rearrangement links TRBV27 to TRBJ2-2; D is ambiguous. Trimming shortened V by 3 bases and J by 4 bases, and 3 bases separated the two germline ends. The V gene's germline CDR1 is MNHEY and CDR2 SMNVEV (reference sequence). This CDR3 comprises 12 residues. CDR3 nucleotide sequence: TGTGCCAGCAGTTTTCCCACCGGGGAGCTGTTTTTT. Translating gives CASSFPTGELFF.

This rearrangement joins TRBV6-1 to TRBJ2-7; tentatively, D is TRBD1 (8 bases). The CDR3 sequence is 15 residues long. V lost 6 bases to trimming and J lost 3 bases, with 18 bases between them. The germline V gene has CDR1 MNHNS and CDR2 SASEGT. The CDR3 protein is CASRRDTGGGYEQYV. The CDR3 DNA is TGTGCCAGCAGGAGGGATACAGGGGGGGGCTACGAGCAGTACGTC.

The chain recombines TRBV19 with TRBJ2-1, with a possible D match to TRBD1 (6 bases). Germline lookup yields CDR1 LNHDA and CDR2 SQIVND (reference sequence). There are 15 residues in the CDR3. V lost 1 base, J lost 6 bases, and 13 bases lay in between. The CDR3 nucleotides are TGTGCCAGTAGTATAGTGGGCCAGGGGTTCAATGAGCAGTTCTTC. Its translation: CASSIVGQGFNEQFF.

V usage is TRBV9 and J usage is TRBJ2-1; D uncertain. The germline V gene encodes CDR1 SGDLS and CDR2 YYNGEE. This CDR3 has 15 residues. The V end lost 0 bases, the J end lost 4 bases, and 11 bases lay between the germline ends. CDR3 in amino acids: CASSVGPTTYNEQFF. CDR3 coding DNA: TGTGCCAGCAGCGTAGGGCCCACTACTTACAATGAGCAGTTCTTC.

The J gene is TRBJ1-5, the V gene TRBV15; D gene unclear. This CDR3 region has 14 residues. The germline V gene has CDR1 LNHNV and CDR2 YYDKDF (reference sequence). V gave up 5 bases and J gave up 4 bases, with 12 bases separating them. The CDR3 DNA follows: TGTGCCACCAGCGCTTTGGAAAGGAATCAGCCCCAGCATTTT. Its protein product is CATSALERNQPQHF.

V gene TRBV14 combines with J gene TRBJ2-1; 9 bases align to TRBD2. After removal of 0 bases from V and 15 bases from J, the junction contained 9 bases not matched to a gene. CDR1 is SGHDN and CDR2 is FVKESK in the germline V gene. This CDR3 has 14 residues. This CDR3 is CASSQDFLAGRWFF. CDR3 nucleotide sequence: TGTGCCAGCAGCCAAGATTTTCTAGCGGGAAGGTGGTTCTTC.

The chain links TRBV5-1 to TRBJ2-7; no definite D call. Germline CDR1 reads SGHRS; CDR2 reads YFSETQ. The CDR3 has 12 residues. The V gene lost 0 bases and the J gene lost 6 bases, with 7 bases spanning the gap. In DNA, the CDR3 is TGCGCCAGCAGCTTGGAACCCGGCGAGCAGTACTTC. This gives the protein CASSLEPGEQYF. Filled out from reference TRBV5-1 and TRBJ2-7, the complete variable domain reads KAGVTQTPRYLIKTRGQQVTLSCSPISGHRSVSWYQQTPGQGLQFLFEYFSETQRNKGNFPGRFSGRQFSNSRSEMNVSTLELGDSALYLCASSLEPGEQYFGPGTRLTVT.

The V and J genes are TRBV5-6 and TRBJ1-2; 9 bases agree with TRBD1. The V segment lost 5 bases and the J segment 4 bases; nucleotides outside the gene matches: 6. The germline CDR1 and CDR2 sequences are SGHDT and YYEEEE. There are 14 residues in the CDR3. CDR3 DNA sequence: TGTGCCAGCAGGGAAACAGGGGGCTTCTATGGCTACACCTTC. Protein: CASRETGGFYGYTF.

The chain joins TRBV5-6 to TRBJ1-2; D is perhaps TRBD1 (5 bases). In germline, CDR1 is SGHDT, CDR2 YYEEEE. The CDR3 contains 15 residues. The germline V and J ends were trimmed by 2 bases and 4 bases, with 15 bases remaining between them. CDR3 sequence: CASSFPSRDGYGYTF. The DNA of the CDR3 is TGTGCCAGCAGCTTCCCTTCCCGGGACGGCTATGGCTACACCTTC.

The rearrangement links TRBV6-1 to TRBJ2-7, with TRBD2 matching 7 bases. This CDR3 is 14 amino acids long. V was pared by 3 bases and J by 1 base, with 3 bases of the junction left unmatched. Germline lookup yields CDR1 MNHNS and CDR2 SASEGT. CDR3 DNA sequence: TGTGCCAGCAGTGATTGGGGGGGATCCTACGAGCAGTACGTC. Its translation: CASSDWGGSYEQYV.

This chain joins TRBV5-6 and TRBJ2-7, with D maybe TRBD1 (5 bases). The CDR3 loop spans 15 amino acids. Trimming left V 3 bases short and J 3 bases short, with 16 bases between. CDR1 and CDR2 from the germline V gene are SGHDT and YYEEEE. The CDR3 is CASSSPTERGYEQYV. The CDR3 DNA is TGTGCCAGCAGCTCACCGACAGAACGAGGCTACGAGCAGTACGTC.

The genes are TRBV18 and TRBJ1-2, with 8 bases aligning to TRBD1. Germline V lookup: CDR1 KGHSH, CDR2 LQKENI. This CDR3 has 15 residues. The junction had 5 bases not matched to a gene; V was cut back by 3 bases and J by 2 bases. The CDR3 sequence is CASSPWTGQNYGYTF. DNA for the CDR3: TGTGCCAGCTCACCCTGGACAGGGCAGAACTATGGCTACACCTTC.

In this sample, this clone turned up once. J is TRBJ2-3 and V is TRBV18; perhaps D is TRBD1 or TRBD2 (6 bases each). Per germline, CDR1 KGHSH and CDR2 LQKENI. The CDR3 is 15 residues long. Trimming took 7 bases from V and 3 from J, leaving 17 bases between them. The CDR3 loop reads CASYDGGQRTDTQYF. The CDR3 region has the DNA TGTGCCAGCTACGACGGGGGACAAAGGACAGATACGCAGTATTTT.

J is TRBJ2-5 and V is TRBV19, with D uncertain. CDR1 is LNHDA, CDR2 SQIVND, per germline (reference sequence). The V and J ends lost 2 bases and 5 bases respectively, with 12 bases between them. This CDR3 region has 14 residues. The CDR3 region has the DNA TGTGCCAGTAGTATATATGGGGTACTGGAGACCCAGTACTTC. Translating gives CASSIYGVLETQYF.

V and J are TRBV7-8 and TRBJ2-2, with D perhaps TRBD2 (6 bases). The CDR3 length is 20 residues. V was shortened by 1 base and J by 5 bases, with 26 bases between the two germline ends. Per the germline V gene, CDR1 is SGHVS and CDR2 is FQNEAQ. The CDR3: CASSLGHPTSSVGGTGELFF. The CDR3 DNA follows: TGTGCCAGCAGCTTAGGCCACCCGACTAGTAGCGTGGGTGGTACCGGGGAGCTGTTTTTT.

The V and J genes are TRBV5-1 and TRBJ2-1, with 10 bases fitting TRBD2. The germline V gene has CDR1 SGHRS and CDR2 YFSETQ. The CDR3 totals 15 residues. J was trimmed by 12 bases and V by 0 bases; bases with no gene match: 9. Here the CDR3 DNA reads TGCGCCAGCAGCTTGGATGGGCTAGCGGGAGTTGCGCAGTTCTTC. It translates to CASSLDGLAGVAQFF. Complete variable domain (other parts from reference TRBV5-1 and TRBJ2-1): KAGVTQTPRYLIKTRGQQVTLSCSPISGHRSVSWYQQTPGQGLQFLFEYFSETQRNKGNFPGRFSGRQFSNSRSEMNVSTLELGDSALYLCASSLDGLAGVAQFFGPGTRLTVL.

This sequence joins TRBV5-6 and TRBJ1-2, with 9 positions matching TRBD1. Germline CDR1 reads SGHDT; CDR2 reads YYEEEE. There are 16 residues in the CDR3. J lost 5 bases, V lost 2 bases, and 10 bases had no gene match. CDR3 loop: CASSLGTGPLFYGYTF. For the CDR3, the DNA is TGTGCCAGCAGCTTAGGGACAGGGCCTCTTTTTTATGGCTACACCTTC.